The rows below give T cell receptor beta chains drawn from one sample of a study of blood T cell repertoires in COVID-19. The data were produced by immunoSEQ multiplex PCR, yet TCRdb's version contains in-frame clones alone and is incomplete. The data hold 150,000 or so clones, with approximately 90% observed a single time. The sequenced sample was peripheral blood. The receptors were sampled from a man in his fifties or sixties with COVID-19, enrolled during active disease. CDR3s include the opening cysteine and the closing phenylalanine or tryptophan. The order of the fields is V gene, J gene, D gene, clone size, CDR3 DNA, CDR3 protein. The D gene is left open where the match is weak. Clone size is shown for a subset of rows, as once, few, many or a class of expanded clone.

V: TRBV4-3; J: TRBJ1-5; D: NA; size: NA; DNA: TGCGCCAGCAGCCAAGAGCCCGGGATCTTGGGGGGGACCCAGCATTTT; CDR3: CASSQEPGILGGTQHF
V: TRBV5-1; J: TRBJ2-2; D: NA; size: once; DNA: TGCGCCAGCAGCGAAGGCAGGTTGATCCCCGGGGAGCTGTTTTTT; CDR3: CASSEGRLIPGELFF
V: TRBV7-2; J: TRBJ1-2; D: TRBD1; size: NA; DNA: TGTGCCAGCAGCTACACAGGGGCGAAGAACTATGGCTACACCTTC; CDR3: CASSYTGAKNYGYTF
V: TRBV4-2; J: TRBJ1-1; D: NA; size: NA; DNA: TGTGCCAGCAGCCAAGATCCCGCCGAGACTGAAGCTTTCTTT; CDR3: CASSQDPAETEAFF
V: TRBV9; J: TRBJ2-6; D: NA; size: NA; DNA: TGTGCCAGCAGCGAAAACAGGGCTCCCGCCGGGGCCAACGTCCTGACTTTC; CDR3: CASSENRAPAGANVLTF
V: TRBV12-5; J: TRBJ1-3; D: NA; size: NA; DNA: TGTGCTAGTGGTTTGGGTGGGGCCAACACCATATATTTT; CDR3: CASGLGGANTIYF
V: TRBV5-1; J: TRBJ1-1; D: NA; size: NA; DNA: TGCGCCAGCAGCCGCGCGGTCGAGAACACTGAAGCTTTCTTT; CDR3: CASSRAVENTEAFF
V: TRBV19; J: TRBJ2-1; D: TRBD1; size: once; DNA: TGTGCCAGTAGTATAGATCCCTCGACAGGGGTCTACAATGAGCAGTTCTTC; CDR3: CASSIDPSTGVYNEQFF
V: TRBV6-1; J: TRBJ1-6; D: TRBD1; size: NA; DNA: TGTGCCAGCAGTGAAGCGTTCGGAAGGGGGCGGAATAATTCACCCCTCCACTTT; CDR3: CASSEAFGRGRNNSPLHF
V: TRBV18; J: TRBJ2-3; D: NA; size: NA; DNA: TGTGCCAGCCAAACCTACACAGATACGCAGTATTTT; CDR3: CASQTYTDTQYF
V: TRBV2; J: TRBJ2-1; D: NA; size: NA; DNA: TGTGCCAGCAGGGAGGACTGGACGCAGTTCTTC; CDR3: CASREDWTQFF
V: TRBV9; J: TRBJ1-1; D: NA; size: once; DNA: TGTGCCAGCAGCGCTGGGGGAGGGGGCACTGAAGCTTTCTTT; CDR3: CASSAGGGGTEAFF
V: TRBV21-1; J: TRBJ1-1; D: NA; size: NA; DNA: TGTGCCAGCAGCAAAGGGGGCGGTGATATGAACACTGAAGCTTTCTTT; CDR3: CASSKGGGDMNTEAFF
V: TRBV18; J: TRBJ2-7; D: NA; size: NA; DNA: TGTGCCAGCTCACCTCCCGTCCGACGCGGGCAGTACTTC; CDR3: CASSPPVRRGQYF
V: TRBV29-1; J: TRBJ1-1; D: TRBD1; size: NA; DNA: TGCAGCGTTTTGTACAGGGGCGGCACTGAAGCTTTCTTT; CDR3: CSVLYRGGTEAFF
V: TRBV27; J: TRBJ1-2; D: TRBD1; size: NA; DNA: TGTGCCAGCAGTTTCCGGACAGGGAGAGGCTACACCTTC; CDR3: CASSFRTGRGYTF
V: TRBV27; J: TRBJ2-7; D: NA; size: NA; DNA: TGTGCCAGCAGTTCAGGGGTTAATTCCTACGAGCAGTACTTC; CDR3: CASSSGVNSYEQYF
V: TRBV2; J: TRBJ2-2; D: NA; size: NA; DNA: TGTGCCAGCAAAGGGACACTGAACACCGGGGAGCTGTTTTTT; CDR3: CASKGTLNTGELFF
V: TRBV11-2; J: TRBJ1-2; D: NA; size: NA; DNA: TGTGCCAGCAGCTTAGACATCTACGAGGGCTACACCTTC; CDR3: CASSLDIYEGYTF
V: TRBV7-2; J: TRBJ1-4; D: NA; size: NA; DNA: TGTGCCAGCAGCTTAGAATCTGGCGGGACTAATGAAAAACTGTTTTTT; CDR3: CASSLESGGTNEKLFF
V: TRBV11-2; J: TRBJ1-3; D: NA; size: NA; DNA: TGTGCCAGCAGCTTTCAGGGTCCCGGAAACACCATATATTTT; CDR3: CASSFQGPGNTIYF
V: TRBV30; J: TRBJ2-7; D: TRBD1; size: NA; DNA: TGTGCCTGGAGTGTAGGGGCGACAGGGTCCTTCTCTTCACATTATGACTTC; CDR3: CAWSVGATGSFSSHYDF
V: TRBV27; J: TRBJ1-4; D: TRBD1; size: NA; DNA: TGTGCCAGCAGTCCAAACAGGGGGCCCAATGAAAAACTGTTTTTT; CDR3: CASSPNRGPNEKLFF
V: TRBV3-1/TRBV3-2; J: TRBJ1-2; D: TRBD1; size: NA; DNA: TGTGCCAGCAGCACAACAGGGGGCTATGGCTACACCTTC; CDR3: CASSTTGGYGYTF
V: TRBV12-3/TRBV12-4; J: TRBJ2-7; D: NA; size: NA; DNA: TGTGCCAGCAGTTTTCGGGGGGAGCAGTACTTC; CDR3: CASSFRGEQYF
V: TRBV5-4; J: TRBJ2-1; D: NA; size: NA; DNA: TGTGCCAGCAGAGGCGGCGGGGTAGGTTTTATCAATGAGCAGTTCTTC; CDR3: CASRGGGVGFINEQFF
V: TRBV19; J: TRBJ2-5; D: NA; size: NA; DNA: TGTGCCAGTAGCTCCAGGGGGACCCAGTACTTC; CDR3: CASSSRGTQYF
V: TRBV7-2; J: TRBJ1-5; D: TRBD1; size: NA; DNA: TGTGCCAGCAGCTTAGGGACAGGAAATCAGCCCCAGCATTTT; CDR3: CASSLGTGNQPQHF
V: TRBV20-1; J: TRBJ2-3; D: TRBD2; size: NA; DNA: TGCAGTGCTAGTGGTCTAGCGGGGCCCCCAACAGATACGCAGTATTTT; CDR3: CSASGLAGPPTDTQYF
V: TRBV6-5; J: TRBJ1-5; D: NA; size: NA; DNA: TGTGCCACCAATGGGGGCAGGGGAGAGCCCCAGCATTTT; CDR3: CATNGGRGEPQHF
V: TRBV29-1; J: TRBJ2-1; D: NA; size: NA; DNA: TGCAGCGTTGAACCCCCTGGCCACAATGAGCAGTTCTTC; CDR3: CSVEPPGHNEQFF
V: TRBV7-2; J: TRBJ1-2; D: TRBD1; size: NA; DNA: TGTGCCAGCAGCTTAGCCGGACAGGACGCTCCTCGAGGCTACACCTTC; CDR3: CASSLAGQDAPRGYTF
V: TRBV4-3; J: TRBJ1-2; D: NA; size: NA; DNA: TGCGCCAGCAGCCAAGTTGTACGGGGGAACTATGGCTACACCTTC; CDR3: CASSQVVRGNYGYTF
V: TRBV5-4; J: TRBJ1-1; D: NA; size: few; DNA: TGTGCCAGCACCCGAGAGGGTAGGGTGAACACTGAAGCTTTCTTT; CDR3: CASTREGRVNTEAFF
V: TRBV11-2; J: TRBJ1-1; D: NA; size: NA; DNA: TGTGCCAGCAGCTTAGCCCCCTACACTGAAGCTTTCTTT; CDR3: CASSLAPYTEAFF
V: TRBV11-2; J: TRBJ2-7; D: NA; size: once; DNA: TGTGCCAGCAGCTTAGATACAGGAAACTACGAGCAGTACTTC; CDR3: CASSLDTGNYEQYF
V: TRBV9; J: TRBJ2-1; D: TRBD2; size: NA; DNA: TGTGCCAGCAGCGTAAGTGTGTTAGCGGGGTCCCATGAGCAGTTCTTC; CDR3: CASSVSVLAGSHEQFF
V: TRBV18; J: TRBJ1-1; D: TRBD1; size: NA; DNA: TGTGCCAGCTCATCCGGACAGGAGGAGAACACTGAAGCTTTCTTT; CDR3: CASSSGQEENTEAFF
V: TRBV2; J: TRBJ1-4; D: TRBD1; size: NA; DNA: TGTGCCAGCGGGGACAGCTTCAATGAAAAACTGTTTTTT; CDR3: CASGDSFNEKLFF
V: TRBV5-1; J: TRBJ1-2; D: TRBD1; size: NA; DNA: TGCGCCAGCAGGACCGGGACAGGCTTCTATGGCTACACCTTC; CDR3: CASRTGTGFYGYTF
V: TRBV6-5; J: TRBJ2-3; D: TRBD2; size: NA; DNA: TGTGCCAGCAGCGGCGGGGGTTTCCCAGATACGCAGTATTTT; CDR3: CASSGGGFPDTQYF
V: TRBV28; J: TRBJ1-1; D: TRBD1; size: NA; DNA: TGTGCCAGCAGTTTAGCCCTTGGGACAGGGGGCACCTTCGCCACTGATGAAGCTTTCTTT; CDR3: CASSLALGTGGTFATDEAFF
V: TRBV12-3/TRBV12-4; J: TRBJ2-3; D: NA; size: NA; DNA: TGTGCCAGCAGTTTGAGAGATACGCAGTATTTT; CDR3: CASSLRDTQYF
V: TRBV6-5; J: TRBJ2-5; D: TRBD2; size: NA; DNA: TGTGCCAGCAGTTACTCACGGGCTAGCGGGGGGCAGTACTTC; CDR3: CASSYSRASGGQYF